These T cell receptor beta chains were read from a single sample in a study of blood T cell repertoires in COVID-19. Profiling relied on immunoSEQ multiplex PCR, and the TCRdb table lists in-frame clones only, not all of them. In the table there are more than 100,000 clones, around three quarters of which are singletons. The specimen sequenced was peripheral blood. All receptors derive from a woman older than 75 with acute or convalescent COVID-19. CDR3s include the opening cysteine and the closing phenylalanine or tryptophan. A D gene is named only where the DNA matches it firmly. Some rows mark clone size as missing; the rest say once, few, many or name a class of expanded clone.

TRBJ1-1	TRBV29-1	11	TRBD1	NA	CSVRDSTEAFF	TGCAGCGTCCGGGACAGCACTGAAGCTTTCTTT
TRBJ1-4	TRBV7-2	15	TRBD1	NA	CASSFSGTGIEKLFF	TGTGCCAGCAGCTTTTCCGGGACAGGTATCGAAAAACTGTTTTTT
TRBJ2-7	TRBV28	16	NA	NA	CASRPPGVSSSYEQYF	TGTGCCAGCAGGCCCCCGGGGGTCTCAAGCTCCTACGAGCAGTACTTC
TRBJ2-3	TRBV4-3	15	NA	few	CASSPTWGGTDTQYF	TGCGCCAGCAGCCCAACCTGGGGCGGCACAGATACGCAGTATTTT
TRBJ1-2	TRBV28	13	TRBD1	NA	CASSQGATSGYTF	TGTGCCAGCAGTCAGGGGGCTACGAGTGGCTACACCTTC
TRBJ2-2	TRBV30	14	TRBD1	NA	CAWSGYRGTGELFF	TGTGCCTGGAGTGGCTACAGGGGCACCGGGGAGCTGTTTTTT
TRBJ1-1	TRBV2	12	NA	NA	CASSEARGEAFF	TGTGCCAGCAGTGAAGCGCGAGGGGAAGCTTTCTTT
TRBJ2-7	TRBV29-1	12	TRBD1	NA	CSVETGGYEQYF	TGCAGCGTTGAAACAGGGGGCTACGAGCAGTACTTC
TRBJ2-1	TRBV24-1	15	NA	NA	CATSDRTALSGEQFF	TGTGCCACCAGTGATAGGACAGCCCTCTCCGGGGAGCAGTTCTTC
TRBJ1-5	TRBV7-2	14	NA	once	CASSLVSGNQPQHF	TGTGCCAGCAGCTTAGTATCAGGGAATCAGCCCCAGCATTTT
TRBJ2-1	TRBV4-3	15	NA	few	CASSQDLVGAYEQFF	TGCGCCAGCAGCCAAGATTTAGTGGGAGCGTATGAGCAGTTCTTC
TRBJ2-2	TRBV9	15	NA	NA	CASSVSYANTGELFF	TGTGCCAGCAGCGTGAGCTACGCGAACACCGGGGAGCTGTTTTTT
TRBJ1-1	TRBV29-1	15	NA	NA	CSVEGLSGKYTEAFF	TGCAGCGTTGAAGGGCTGTCCGGGAAATACACTGAAGCTTTCTTT
TRBJ1-1	TRBV18	16	TRBD1	NA	CASSAGTAVTGTEAFF	TGTGCCAGCTCAGCCGGGACAGCGGTGACGGGGACTGAAGCTTTCTTT
TRBJ2-7	TRBV7-9	14	NA	NA	CASSLAGATYEQYF	TGTGCCAGCAGCTTAGCGGGAGCAACCTACGAGCAGTACTTC
TRBJ1-3	TRBV13	17	NA	NA	CASSLTAGPLSGNTIYF	TGTGCCAGCAGCTTAACGGCGGGCCCCCTCTCTGGAAACACCATATATTTT
TRBJ2-1	TRBV6-4	13	NA	NA	CASKASPATEQFF	TGTGCCAGCAAAGCGTCACCGGCCACTGAGCAGTTCTTC
TRBJ2-7	TRBV6-5	11	NA	few	CASKGAWEQYF	TGTGCCAGCAAAGGGGCCTGGGAGCAGTACTTC
TRBJ1-2	TRBV2	15	NA	few	CASSPRRGGDDGYTF	TGTGCCAGCAGCCCCCGCCGGGGGGGGGACGATGGCTACACCTTC
TRBJ1-1	TRBV18	14	TRBD1	few	CASSPRGTDTEAFF	TGTGCCAGCTCACCACGAGGGACAGACACTGAAGCTTTCTTT
TRBJ2-5	TRBV5-1	14	NA	NA	CASSLAQGQETQYF	TGCGCCAGCAGCTTGGCTCAGGGGCAAGAGACCCAGTACTTC